These T cell receptor beta chains were read from a single sample in a study of OX40 agonist ivuxolimab in advanced cancers. The assay was immunoSEQ multiplex PCR, and TCRdb's table has in-frame clones only and misses some. The profile shows tens of thousands of clones, around nine tenths of them singletons. The sequencing used CD4+ or CD8+ T cells sorted from blood, collected in a trial of the OX40 agonist ivuxolimab. These TCRs come from an adult with an advanced solid tumor such as melanoma, head and neck, liver or kidney cancer. CDR3s include the opening cysteine and the closing phenylalanine or tryptophan. D genes are given only for firm matches.

TRBJ1-1 | - | TRBV30 | 13 | CAWSTQGNTEAFF
TRBJ2-3 | - | TRBV6-6 | 14 | CASSLGRGPDTQYF
TRBJ2-3 | - | TRBV7-9 | 14 | CAAGAGWGTDTQYF
TRBJ1-1 | - | TRBV5-1 | 15 | CASSLGPGVSTEAFF
TRBJ2-3 | - | TRBV28 | 14 | CASSLGDSTDTQYF
TRBJ2-1 | TRBD1 | TRBV19 | 16 | CASSKEGALSYNEQFF
TRBJ2-1 | - | TRBV21-1 | 15 | CASRPRGGPYNEQFF
TRBJ1-2 | TRBD1 | TRBV7-6 | 14 | CASSLGTGDAGYTF
TRBJ2-1 | TRBD1 | TRBV28 | 14 | CASGDRGGYNEQFF
TRBJ2-7 | - | TRBV5-8 | 14 | CASSFRGASYEQYF
TRBJ1-4 | - | TRBV18 | 15 | CASSPSQLTNEKLFF
TRBJ2-3 | - | TRBV19 | 13 | CATKAVSTDTQYF
TRBJ2-3 | - | TRBV19 | 16 | CASRSPGRSNSDTQYF
TRBJ1-2 | - | TRBV28 | 12 | CASSRTGKGYTF
TRBJ2-3 | - | TRBV5-1 | 13 | CASSLLRTDTQYF
TRBJ2-3 | - | TRBV6-6 | 12 | CASSYWVDTQYF
TRBJ2-7 | - | TRBV19 | 15 | CASSIRFTQSYEQYF
TRBJ1-2 | - | TRBV18 | 13 | CASSPSGDSGYTF
TRBJ2-3 | TRBD1 | TRBV28 | 15 | CASSRTGTGAGAQYF
TRBJ1-5 | - | TRBV6-1 | 15 | CASLGQKVSNQPQHF
TRBJ2-2 | TRBD2 | TRBV7-9 | 17 | CASSSTSGSGSTGELFF
TRBJ1-1 | - | TRBV19 | 14 | CASSDTDSNTEAFF
TRBJ2-2 | TRBD1 | TRBV6-5 | 14 | CASRLRQGPGELFF
TRBJ1-1 | - | TRBV7-6 | 13 | CASSLGAGLEAFF
TRBJ2-2 | TRBD2 | TRBV19 | 14 | CASSPTSYTGELFF
TRBJ2-3 | TRBD2 | TRBV28 | 14 | CASSFLAGTDTQYF
TRBJ1-1 | - | TRBV29-1 | 12 | CSAQPVNTEAFF
TRBJ2-1 | TRBD2 | TRBV28 | 16 | CASSPTSGRAWNEQFF
TRBJ2-3 | - | TRBV25-1 | 12 | CASGRAADTQYF
TRBJ2-7 | TRBD1 | TRBV10-3 | 14 | CAISPRDSHYEQYF
TRBJ1-5 | - | TRBV30 | 13 | CAWSSGNKQPQHF
TRBJ1-2 | - | TRBV28 | 11 | CASRAGYGYTF